One and the same sample provided the 5 T cell receptor beta chains below, sequenced in a study of shared clonotypes between healthy human individuals. Measured with immunoSEQ multiplex PCR; TCRdb has only the in-frame clones, and not every one. This table holds some 2,000,000 clones, 85% to 95% found once. Material: naive CD4+ T cells sorted from blood. Subset described: CD45RA+ positively selected. The origin of the receptors is a man aged 18 to 30 in good health.

This chain joins TRBV19 and TRBJ2-7, with TRBD1 identical over 7 bases. The CDR3 extends over 15 amino acids. V dropped 5 bases and J dropped 2; count of bases not matched to a gene: 9. Germline loops: CDR1 LNHDA, CDR2 SQIVND (reference sequence). The CDR3 loop reads CASSATGPKPYEQYF. As DNA, the CDR3 is TGTGCCAGTAGTGCGACAGGGCCAAAGCCCTACGAGCAGTACTTC.

This rearrangement joins TRBV7-8 to TRBJ1-1, with D maybe TRBD1 (5 bases). V shed 1 base and J shed 1 base, with 16 bases lying between them. From germline, CDR1 is SGHVS and CDR2 FQNEAQ. This CDR3 is 17 amino acids long. The CDR3 DNA follows: TGTGCCAGCAGCTTAGTGGGCAGTGGGGGTAGGAACACTGAAGCTTTCTTT. Protein product: CASSLVGSGGRNTEAFF.

The rearrangement joins TRBV7-9 to TRBJ2-5; the match to TRBD1 covers 9 bases. The CDR3 has 15 amino acids. Trimming removed 0 bases from V and 7 bases from J; junction bases left unmatched: 6. Germline V CDR1 and CDR2: SEHNR, FQNEAQ (reference sequence). This CDR3 reads CASSLALGQGSTQYF. The CDR3 DNA follows: TGTGCCAGCAGCTTAGCTCTAGGACAGGGGTCGACCCAGTACTTC.

The chain carries TRBV19 and TRBJ2-7; the match to TRBD1 covers 7 bases. This CDR3 comprises 10 residues. Germline-derived CDR1 and CDR2 are LNHDA and SQIVND (reference sequence). Trimming took 11 bases from V and 8 from J; bases not matched to a gene: 6. CDR3 loop: CAAGQVKQYF. The CDR3 nucleotides read TGTGCCGCAGGACAGGTTAAGCAGTACTTC.

The gene calls are TRBV6-5 and TRBJ2-3; no clear D gene. Germline values: CDR1 MNHEY, CDR2 SVGAGI. Trimming shortened V by 2 bases and J by 1 base, and 13 bases separated the two germline ends. CDR3 length equals 16 residues. CDR3 DNA: TGTGCCAGCAGTTACGGCGCTGGAGCTGGCACAGATACGCAGTATTTT. This sequence encodes CASSYGAGAGTDTQYF.